The 29 T cell receptor beta chains given below trace back to one sample, sequenced in a study of cytomegalovirus exposure and HLA in healthy donors. PCR employed 60 Vbeta and 13 Jbeta primers. Repertoires were generated with immunoSEQ multiplex PCR, while TCRdb's copy carries only in-frame clones and drops some. In all, the sample yields roughly 120,000 clones. The sequencing sample was made of PBMCs. These receptor sequences come from a man aged 25-45 years in good health and CMV-seronegative.

CDR3 in DNA: TGTGCCAGCAGCTTAGGGGGCGCAGATACGCAGTATTTT. Its protein is CASSLGGADTQYF. This chain connects TRBV7-9 to TRBJ2-3; TRBD1 is a possible D gene (5 bases). The CDR3 consists of 13 residues. Trimming removed 1 base at V and 4 bases at J, with 6 bases between. Germline lookup yields CDR1 SEHNR and CDR2 FQNEAQ (reference sequence).

The chain recombines TRBV4-1 with TRBJ2-2; 9 bases match TRBD2. CDR3 length: 16 residues. Unmatched junction bases numbered 4, after V lost 4 bases and J lost 1 base. Germline CDR1 is MGHRA and CDR2 is YSYEKL. The CDR3 DNA follows: TGCGCCAGCAGCCGTCGACTAGCGGAGAACACCGGGGAGCTGTTTTTT. Residues: CASSRRLAENTGELFF.

V and J are TRBV7-6 and TRBJ2-5, with 9 bases matching TRBD1. Per the germline V gene, CDR1 is SGHVS and CDR2 is FNYEAQ. The CDR3 has 12 amino acids. The trim removed 5 bases at V and 12 bases at J, leaving 7 bases unmatched. The CDR3 region is CASSRSGQGKYF. The CDR3 nucleotides read TGTGCCAGCAGCCGTAGCGGACAGGGGAAGTACTTC. Full variable domain (outside the CDR3, taken from reference TRBV7-6 and TRBJ2-5): GAGVSQSPRYKVTKRGQDVALRCDPISGHVSLYWYRQALGQGPEFLTYFNYEAQQDKSGLPNDRFSAERPEGSISTLTIQRTEQRDSAMYRCASSRSGQGKYFGPGTRLLVL.

CDR3: CASSSYFPPSTDTQYF. The DNA of the CDR3 is TGTGCCAGCAGTTCCTACTTCCCCCCTAGCACAGATACGCAGTATTTT. V gene TRBV28 combines with J gene TRBJ2-3; no clear D. CDR3 length equals 16 residues. Germline loops: CDR1 MDHEN, CDR2 SYDVKM. V was trimmed by 4 bases and J by 0 bases, leaving 14 bases between them.

This chain connects TRBV29-1 to TRBJ1-4; a possible D gene is TRBD1 (5 bases). The CDR3 totals 13 residues. V lost 4 bases to trimming and J lost 5 bases, with 11 bases between them. Germline V gene lookup returns CDR1 SQVTM and CDR2 ANQGSEA. CDR3 protein: CSVGGRSNEKLFF. In DNA form, the CDR3 reads TGCAGCGTTGGGGGCAGATCGAATGAAAAACTGTTTTTT.

With respect to this clone: Germline is not matched at one junction end, which may reflect a read error. V gene TRBV5-1 combines with J gene TRBJ2-7, with 7 bases matching TRBD2. Germline CDR1 SGHRS, CDR2 YFSETQ. There are 15 residues in the CDR3. The chain's CDR3 is CAGSPEGTNPYEQYF. The CDR3 DNA reads as TGCGCCGGCAGCCCGGAAGGGACTAATCCCTACGAGCAGTACTTC. Variable domain in full (rest from reference TRBV5-1 and TRBJ2-7): KAGVTQTPRYLIKTRGQQVTLSCSPISGHRSVSWYQQTPGQGLQFLFEYFSETQRNKGNFPGRFSGRQFSNSRSEMNVSTLELGDSALYLCAGSPEGTNPYEQYFGPGTRLTVT.

The chain employs TRBV4-1 and TRBJ1-2, with TRBD1 matching over 7 bases. J was trimmed by 4 bases and V by 5 bases; bases with no gene match: 4. Looked up from germline, CDR1 is MGHRA and CDR2 is YSYEKL. The CDR3 has 13 amino acids. The CDR3 here is CASSATGPYGYTF. As DNA, the CDR3 is TGCGCCAGCAGCGCGACAGGGCCCTATGGCTACACCTTC.

This sequence joins TRBV7-3 and TRBJ1-1; tentative D call: TRBD1 (6 bases). Germline V gives CDR1 SGHTA, CDR2 FQGTGA. The ends were cut back, 4 bases at V and 0 bases at J, with 9 bases in the middle. The CDR3 contains 14 residues. The CDR3 sequence: CASSWGGLNTEAFF. CDR3 DNA: TGTGCCAGCAGCTGGGGGGGGCTGAACACTGAAGCTTTCTTT. Based on the CDR3 plus reference TRBV7-3 and TRBJ1-1, the full variable domain is GAGVSQTPSNKVTEKGKYVELRCDPISGHTALYWYRQSLGQGPEFLIYFQGTGAADDSGLPNDRFFAVRPEGSVSTLKIQRTERGDSAVYLCASSWGGLNTEAFFGQGTRLTVV.

This rearrangement joins TRBV4-3 to TRBJ1-2; D gene ambiguous. V was clipped by 0 bases and J by 1 base, with 21 bases between them. CDR1 and CDR2 (germline): LGHNA, YSLEER. The CDR3 contains 19 residues. CDR3 sequence (DNA): TGCGCCAGCAGCCAAGATAGCGTTCCAGGCGAGGTGCGTAACTATGGCTACACCTTC. Amino acid sequence: CASSQDSVPGEVRNYGYTF.

The rearrangement links TRBV6-4 to TRBJ2-3; maybe TRBD2 (5 bases). The CDR3 consists of 13 residues. Germline lookup yields CDR1 MRHNA and CDR2 SNTAGT. V shed 5 bases and J shed 2 bases, with 8 bases lying between them. The DNA for the CDR3 is TGTGCCAGCAGTAGAGGACTCACAGATACGCAGTATTTT. Its protein product is CASSRGLTDTQYF.

The chain is built from TRBV25-1 and TRBJ1-4; 10 nucleotides match TRBD1. The trim removed 4 bases at V and 3 bases at J, leaving 5 bases unmatched. The CDR3 covers 16 residues. The germline V gene has CDR1 MGHDK and CDR2 SYGVNS. The CDR3 is CASSVGTGVANEKLFF. The CDR3 coding sequence is TGTGCCAGCAGTGTGGGGACAGGGGTAGCTAATGAAAAACTGTTTTTT.

The chain links TRBV11-1 to TRBJ2-1; TRBD1 aligns across 9 bases. Unmatched junction bases numbered 9, after V lost 10 bases and J lost 5 bases. CDR1 and CDR2 (germline): SGHAT, FQDESV (reference sequence). This CDR3 has 14 amino acids. CDR3 nucleotides: TGTGCCAAGATGGGGGACAGGGAGGACAATGAGCAGTTCTTC. Translation gives CAKMGDREDNEQFF.

V and J are TRBV2 and TRBJ2-2; 8 bases align to TRBD2. Germline CDR1 reads SNHLY; CDR2 reads FYNNEI. The CDR3 is 18 amino acids. V gave up 6 bases and J gave up 0 bases; unmatched junction bases: 12. CDR3 nucleotide sequence: TGTGCCAGCAGCGATCCCACCTCACTAGCGGCGAACACCGGGGAGCTGTTTTTT. Translated: CASSDPTSLAANTGELFF.

A remark on this clone: The sample contains more than one DNA sequence encoding this CDR3. The chain has TRBV11-2 and TRBJ2-3; 10 bases match TRBD2. In germline, CDR1 is SGHAT, CDR2 FQNNGV. The CDR3 loop spans 15 amino acids. Losses at the gene ends were 1 base for V and 4 bases for J; bases not matched to a gene: 2. The CDR3 sequence is CASSLGLAGADTQYF. The CDR3 region has the DNA TGTGCCAGCAGCTTAGGACTAGCGGGCGCAGATACGCAGTATTTT.

The chain uses TRBV27 and TRBJ1-5, with unresolved D. Trimming removed 3 bases from V and 1 base from J, with 7 bases in between. CDR1 is MNHEY and CDR2 is SMNVEV in the germline V gene (reference sequence). The CDR3 totals 14 residues. The CDR3 protein is CASSFSGSNQPQHF. CDR3 DNA: TGTGCCAGCAGTTTCTCGGGAAGCAATCAGCCCCAGCATTTT.

The chain employs TRBV6-1 and TRBJ2-1; D is possibly TRBD2 (6 bases). The CDR3 runs to 13 residues. V was cut by 6 bases and J by 7 bases, with 13 bases left in between. From germline, CDR1 is MNHNS and CDR2 SASEGT. The CDR3 coding sequence is TGTGCCAGCAGGCTAGCGCAACAGAATGAGCAGTTCTTC. This encodes CASRLAQQNEQFF.

The chain combines TRBV30 with TRBJ1-1, with 7 nucleotides matching TRBD1. This CDR3 comprises 13 residues. The ends lost 2 bases at V and 1 base at J; junction bases unmatched: 1. Germline V gives CDR1 GTSNPN, CDR2 SVGIG (reference sequence). Written as DNA, the CDR3 is TGTGCCTGGAGTTGGGACAGGAACACTGAAGCTTTCTTT. Amino acid sequence: CAWSWDRNTEAFF. Looking up the rest from reference TRBV30 and TRBJ1-1 gives the full variable domain: SQTIHQWPATLVQPVGSPLSLECTVEGTSNPNLYWYRQAAGRGLQLLFYSVGIGQISSEVPQNLSASRPQDRQFILSSKKLLLSDSGFYLCAWSWDRNTEAFFGQGTRLTVV.

This chain connects TRBV5-1 to TRBJ2-3; 12 bases are shared with TRBD2. Germline trimming cut 3 bases from V and 2 bases from J; bases unmatched to any gene: 10. CDR1 is SGHRS and CDR2 is YFSETQ in the germline V gene. This CDR3 region has 18 residues. In DNA, the CDR3 is TGCGCCAGCAGCTACCAGACTAGCGGGAGCCGAGACACAGATACGCAGTATTTT. It encodes CASSYQTSGSRDTDTQYF. The variable domain in full, completed from reference TRBV5-1 and TRBJ2-3, reads KAGVTQTPRYLIKTRGQQVTLSCSPISGHRSVSWYQQTPGQGLQFLFEYFSETQRNKGNFPGRFSGRQFSNSRSEMNVSTLELGDSALYLCASSYQTSGSRDTDTQYFGPGTRLTVL.

CDR3: CASGPGANVLTF. The CDR3, as DNA: TGTGCCTCGGGTCCTGGGGCCAACGTCCTGACTTTC. This chain joins TRBV27 and TRBJ2-6, with unresolved D. Trimming removed 11 bases at V and 2 bases at J, with 7 bases between. The CDR3 is 12 amino acids. Germline CDR1 is MNHEY and CDR2 is SMNVEV (reference sequence).

The chain joins TRBV15 to TRBJ2-7; TRBD2 matches 12 bases. Unmatched junction bases numbered 13, after V lost 5 bases and J lost 5 bases. The CDR3 loop spans 17 amino acids. Looked up from germline, CDR1 is LNHNV and CDR2 is YYDKDF (reference sequence). The CDR3 DNA sequence: TGTGCCACCAGCCAATGGGCCGGGACTAGCGGGCCTAACGAGCAGTACTTC. The encoded protein is CATSQWAGTSGPNEQYF.

The J gene is TRBJ2-5, the V gene TRBV7-3, with D possibly matching TRBD2 (6 bases). Germline-derived CDR1 and CDR2 are SGHTA and FQGTGA. The CDR3 covers 16 residues. V shed 2 bases and J shed 4 bases, with 17 bases lying between them. CDR3 coding DNA: TGTGCCAGCAGCTTAGGCGTCGGGAGAGGAGGAGAGACCCAGTACTTC. Protein sequence: CASSLGVGRGGETQYF. Full variable domain (outside the CDR3, taken from reference TRBV7-3 and TRBJ2-5): GAGVSQTPSNKVTEKGKYVELRCDPISGHTALYWYRQSLGQGPEFLIYFQGTGAADDSGLPNDRFFAVRPEGSVSTLKIQRTERGDSAVYLCASSLGVGRGGETQYFGPGTRLLVL.

The chain is built from TRBV25-1 and TRBJ1-2; no firm D call. Germline assignment: CDR1 MGHDK and CDR2 SYGVNS. V lost 0 bases and J 8 bases, leaving 10 bases between the germline ends. The CDR3 runs to 13 residues. The CDR3 DNA reads as TGTGCCAGCAGTGAATATGCTCGAGTGGGCTACACCTTC. This encodes CASSEYARVGYTF.

The chain joins TRBV29-1 to TRBJ2-7; 7 bases line up with TRBD2. This CDR3 spans 13 amino acids. Looked up from germline, CDR1 is SQVTM and CDR2 is ANQGSEA. Trimming removed 7 bases from V and 6 bases from J; junction bases left unmatched: 12. The CDR3 region has the DNA TGCAGCGGTGGGGAGGGTGAGGCTTTCGAGCAGTACTTC. This translates into CSGGEGEAFEQYF.

This sequence joins TRBV6-4 and TRBJ2-1, with 8 bases identical to TRBD1. The germline CDR1 and CDR2 sequences are MRHNA and SNTAGT. V trimming: 4 bases; J trimming: 5 bases; junction bases outside the gene matches: 4. The length of the CDR3 is 14 residues. The CDR3 reads CASSVGTGHNEQFF. CDR3 in DNA: TGTGCCAGCAGTGTAGGGACAGGTCACAATGAGCAGTTCTTC.

The chain joins TRBV6-4 to TRBJ1-4; 9 nucleotides agree with TRBD1. This CDR3 spans 15 amino acids. Germline CDR1 and CDR2: MRHNA and SNTAGT. V lost 6 bases and J lost 4; bases outside the gene matches: 6. The CDR3 bases are TGTGCCAGCAGGGATAGACAGGGGGATAATGAAAAACTGTTTTTT. This translates into CASRDRQGDNEKLFF.

The chain links TRBV10-2 to TRBJ1-2; 9 bases fit TRBD1. J was trimmed by 7 bases and V by 6 bases; bases with no gene match: 6. CDR3 size: 13 residues. Germline V CDR1 and CDR2: WSHSY, SAAADI. The CDR3 nucleotides read TGCGCCAGCAGGGCGAAACAGGGGGCTGGCTACACCTTC. Translation gives CASRAKQGAGYTF.

The chain employs TRBV19 and TRBJ1-1; maybe TRBD1 (5 bases). V lost 6 bases and J 2 bases, leaving 16 bases between the germline ends. CDR1 is LNHDA and CDR2 is SQIVND in the germline V gene (reference sequence). The CDR3 is 15 amino acids. The CDR3 coding sequence is TGTGCCAGTAGGCGGTCCGACAGTCCTAACACTGAAGCTTTCTTT. Its translation: CASRRSDSPNTEAFF.

The J gene is TRBJ2-5, the V gene TRBV5-4; possibly TRBD2 for D (5 bases). This CDR3 is built from 12 residues. The V gene's germline CDR1 is SGHNT and CDR2 YYREEE (reference sequence). Trimming stripped 0 bases from V and 11 bases from J, with 11 bases between. The CDR3 DNA sequence: TGTGCCAGCAGCTTGGTGGCGGGCAAGCAGTACTTC. Translation: CASSLVAGKQYF.

As DNA, the CDR3 is TGTGCCTGGAGTGACGGCCTTCACAGGGACACTGAAGCTTTCTTT. It encodes CAWSDGLHRDTEAFF. V gene TRBV30 combines with J gene TRBJ1-1; a possible D gene is TRBD1 (6 bases). V was clipped by 1 base and J by 3 bases, with 15 bases between them. Germline assignment: CDR1 GTSNPN and CDR2 SVGIG (reference sequence). This CDR3 is 15 amino acids long.